This T cell receptor (beta chain) comes out of a study of blood T cells in healthy people across ages (dated by TCRdb to the mid-2010s). Context from the whole study: In model experiments, roughly one uniquely barcoded TCR beta cDNA molecule per two T cells was captured by template switching. Using deep sequencing normalized with unique cDNA molecular identifiers, the study measured how TCR beta repertoire diversity changes with age. To avoid experimental bias, donors of different ages were distributed randomly across sequencing lanes. Four age groups were formed from the donors: young (average about 17 years), middle-aged (around 39), aged (roughly 59) and long-lived (about 80). Using the same blood draw, the study looked at two additional independent replicas of 1 million unique cDNA reads for two donors, one aged 18 to 30 and the other aged 80 or older.

About this clonotype: Which antigen it targets is not known. Nothing much larger sits one base from this clone, and base qualities are not available.

The method was 5' RACE. This sample was sequenced with an Illumina HiSeq 2500. A second about 7 to 12 cycle PCR used a sample-barcoded 5' primer and a J-beta primer mix. A template-switch 5' adaptor carrying 12 random nucleotides introduced a unique molecular identifier onto each TCR beta cDNA molecule. Each sample yielded at least 2.5 million CDR3-containing paired-end reads. First-strand cDNA synthesis was performed from all RNA using the Mint cDNA synthesis kit, with priming by a TRBC-specific oligonucleotide. All cDNA was treated with uracil-DNA glycosylase and then went through a first 18-cycle PCR with the universal primers M1SS and BC2_uni_R. Per the source publication's procedure: For normalization, 1 million high-quality reads were randomly selected from each sample, with every read carrying a distinct molecular identifier. Reads with shared molecular identifiers were discarded instead of being binned into consensus sequences. MiTCR, with a Q25 quality threshold and the strictest error-elimination algorithm, was used for CDR3 identification, clonotype clustering and error correction. A nonparametric unseen species model with Euler transformation was used to estimate a lower bound on total TCR beta diversity. The raw public reads went through TCRdb reprocessing: fastp at Q25, MiXCR clone calling, in-frame beta chains kept. Identical CDR3 protein sequences are pooled into one entry, listed with their most common genes and DNA. TCRdb's processing, not the authors', yielded these V and J calls. In this sample the table shows approximately 800,000 distinct CDR3 sequences, around two thirds of which occur a single time. The biggest ten clones account for 28% of the sample.

Beyond this particular receptor, the publication reports: Estimates of total diversity based on one million sequenced T cells were considered lower bounds and underestimates. Conclusive comparison of naive and antigen-experienced compartments was prevented by the profiling of bulk unsorted PBMCs. Because donor CMV infection status was unknown, age-related changes in expanded clonotypes were potentially confounded. Observed TCR beta diversity correlated strongly with the percentage of naive T cells measured by flow cytometry. As age increased, observed TCR beta diversity per million T cells dropped in a roughly linear way, and a significant reduction was already evident by age about 40. Compared with the aged group, the long-lived group had more naive CD4+ T cells, fewer expanded clones and increased TCR diversity, suggesting age selection.

CDR1 and CDR2 are drawn from the germline V gene: MDHEN, SYDVKM. The CDR3, from cysteine to phenylalanine, totals 13 residues. CDR3 DNA only is kept here, 39 bases in frame from base 1. V loses 5 bases at its end and J loses 9 bases; junction bases beyond the gene matches: 9. Donors were a few dozen systemically healthy Caucasian individuals from Russia aged 6 to 90 years. Each donor gave approximately 9.4 milliliters of peripheral blood, drawn into EDTA-treated Vacutainer tubes. Ficoll-Paque density-gradient centrifugation was used to isolate PBMCs, with at least 6.5 million per sample. Total RNA was extracted from PBMCs with Trizol reagent, with at least 5.5 micrograms obtained per sample. The percentages of naive CD45RAhigh/CD27high T cells were determined by flow cytometry on a PBMC aliquot from every donor.

The receptor's source is a man between 25 and 39 years old in good health. The receptor chain draws on TRBV28 and TRBJ2-5, with 7 bases in between that match TRBD2. Source material: blood. The encoded CDR3 is CASSLARGGPQYF. The sequenced DNA: TGTGCCAGCAGTCTAGCGAGGGGAGGGCCCCAGTACTTC. Beyond the CDR3, the reference TRBV28 and TRBJ2-5 genes provide the residues; the full variable domain reads: DVKVTQSSRYLVKRTGEKVFLECVQDMDHENMFWYRQDPGLGLRLIYFSYDVKMKEKGDIPEGYSVSREKKERFSLILESASTNQTSMYLCASSLARGGPQYFGPGTRLLVL.